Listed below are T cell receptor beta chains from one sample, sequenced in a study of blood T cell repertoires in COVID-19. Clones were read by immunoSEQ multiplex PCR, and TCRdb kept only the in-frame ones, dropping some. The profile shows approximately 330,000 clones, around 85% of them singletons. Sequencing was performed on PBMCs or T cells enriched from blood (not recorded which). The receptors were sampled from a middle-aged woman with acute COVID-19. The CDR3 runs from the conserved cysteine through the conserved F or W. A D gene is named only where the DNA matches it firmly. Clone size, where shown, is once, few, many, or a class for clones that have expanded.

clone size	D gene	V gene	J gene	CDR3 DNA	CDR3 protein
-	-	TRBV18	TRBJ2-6	TGTGCCAGCTCACCATCGCCAGGGTCTGTGGGGGCCAACGTCCTGACTTTC	CASSPSPGSVGANVLTF
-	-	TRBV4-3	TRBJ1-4	TGCGCCAGCAGCGACCAGGGAAGGGGCAATGAAAAACTGTTTTTT	CASSDQGRGNEKLFF
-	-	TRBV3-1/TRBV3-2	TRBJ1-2	TGTGCCAGCAGCCAGGGCTACAACTATGGCTACACCTTC	CASSQGYNYGYTF
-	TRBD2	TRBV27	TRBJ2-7	TGTGCCAGCAGTGTGGGGACTAGCGTTTCCTACGAGCAGTACTTC	CASSVGTSVSYEQYF
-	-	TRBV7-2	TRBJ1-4	TGTGCCAGCAGCTTACGGGAAGATGAAAAACTGTTTTTT	CASSLREDEKLFF
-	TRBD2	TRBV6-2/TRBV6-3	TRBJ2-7	TGTGCCAGCAGTTACCGATGGACTGGGGGGGCCTACGAGCAGTACTTC	CASSYRWTGGAYEQYF
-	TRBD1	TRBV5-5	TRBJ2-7	TGTGCCAGCAGCCCCCGGACAGGGGCGTTCTACGAGCAGTACTTC	CASSPRTGAFYEQYF
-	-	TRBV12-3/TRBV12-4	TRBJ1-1	TGTGCCAGCTCGACCGGGACACCCACTGAAGCTTTCTTT	CASSTGTPTEAFF
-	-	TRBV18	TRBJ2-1	TGTGCCAGCTCACCCCTCCCAGGGGTCGGCTACAATGAGCAGTTCTTC	CASSPLPGVGYNEQFF
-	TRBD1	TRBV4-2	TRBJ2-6	TGTGCCAGCAGCCAAGGGTCTGCCGGGACAGAAGTCTCTGGGGCCAACGTCCTGACTTTC	CASSQGSAGTEVSGANVLTF
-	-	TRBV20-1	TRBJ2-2	TGCAGTGCTAGTTGGCAGGCGGGCGGGGAGCTGTTTTTT	CSASWQAGGELFF
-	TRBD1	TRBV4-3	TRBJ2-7	TGCGCCAGCAGCCAAGGTCAAGCCGGGACAGTCAATGGCGAGCAGTACTTC	CASSQGQAGTVNGEQYF
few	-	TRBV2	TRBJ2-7	TGTGCCAGCAGTGATGTCACACGATCGGGCTACGAGCAGTACTTC	CASSDVTRSGYEQYF
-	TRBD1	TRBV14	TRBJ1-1	TGTGCCAGCAGCCAAGTCAGGGGGGTCGCTGAAGCTTTCTTT	CASSQVRGVAEAFF